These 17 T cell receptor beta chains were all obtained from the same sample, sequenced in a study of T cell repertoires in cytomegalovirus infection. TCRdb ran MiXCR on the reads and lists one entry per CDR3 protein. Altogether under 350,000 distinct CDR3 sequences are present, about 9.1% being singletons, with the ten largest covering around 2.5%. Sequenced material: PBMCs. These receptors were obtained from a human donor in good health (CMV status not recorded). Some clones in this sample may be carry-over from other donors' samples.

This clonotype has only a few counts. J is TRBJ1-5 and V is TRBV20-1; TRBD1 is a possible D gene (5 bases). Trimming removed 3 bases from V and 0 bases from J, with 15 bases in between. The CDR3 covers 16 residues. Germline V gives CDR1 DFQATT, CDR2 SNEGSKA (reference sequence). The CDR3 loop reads CSARGGGGGSNQPQHF. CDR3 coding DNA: TGCAGTGCTAGGGGCGGCGGTGGGGGTAGCAATCAGCCCCAGCATTTT.

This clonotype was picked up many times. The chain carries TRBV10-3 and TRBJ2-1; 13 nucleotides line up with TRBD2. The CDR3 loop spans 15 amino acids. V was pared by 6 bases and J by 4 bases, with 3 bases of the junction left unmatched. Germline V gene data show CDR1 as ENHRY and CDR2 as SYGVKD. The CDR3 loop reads CAIRGTSGEYNEQFF. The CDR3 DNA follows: TGTGCCATCAGGGGGACTAGCGGGGAGTACAATGAGCAGTTCTTC.

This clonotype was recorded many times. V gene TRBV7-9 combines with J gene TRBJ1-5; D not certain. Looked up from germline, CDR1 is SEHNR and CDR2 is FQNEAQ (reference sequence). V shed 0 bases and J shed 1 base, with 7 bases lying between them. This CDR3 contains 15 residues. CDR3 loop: CASSLAEGSNQPQHF. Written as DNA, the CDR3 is TGTGCCAGCAGCTTAGCGGAGGGCAGCAATCAGCCCCAGCATTTT.

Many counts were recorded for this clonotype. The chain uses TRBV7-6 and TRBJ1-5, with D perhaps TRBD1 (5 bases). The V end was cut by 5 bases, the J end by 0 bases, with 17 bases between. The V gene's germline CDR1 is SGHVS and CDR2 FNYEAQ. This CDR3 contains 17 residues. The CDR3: CASSPTWGEVSNQPQHF. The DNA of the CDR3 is TGTGCCAGCAGCCCCACTTGGGGGGAGGTTAGCAATCAGCCCCAGCATTTT. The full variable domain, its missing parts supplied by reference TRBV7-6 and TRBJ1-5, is GAGVSQSPRYKVTKRGQDVALRCDPISGHVSLYWYRQALGQGPEFLTYFNYEAQQDKSGLPNDRFSAERPEGSISTLTIQRTEQRDSAMYRCASSPTWGEVSNQPQHFGDGTRLSIL.

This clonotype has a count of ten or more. This CDR3 reads CASSSQGGPYEQYV. In DNA, the CDR3 is TGTGCCAGCAGCTCCCAAGGAGGTCCCTACGAGCAGTACGTC. The V call is TRBV7-9, the J call TRBJ2-7, with D tentatively TRBD2 (5 bases). CDR1 SEHNR and CDR2 FQNEAQ come from the germline V gene (reference sequence). The CDR3 covers 14 residues. V was shortened by 4 bases and J by 2 bases, with 12 bases between the two germline ends.

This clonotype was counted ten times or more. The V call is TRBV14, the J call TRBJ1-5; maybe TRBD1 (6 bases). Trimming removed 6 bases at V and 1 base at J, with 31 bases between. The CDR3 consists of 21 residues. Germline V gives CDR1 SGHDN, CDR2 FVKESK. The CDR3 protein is CASSRGPSKTVETVSNQPQHF. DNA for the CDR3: TGTGCCAGCAGTCGGGGGCCGAGCAAGACAGTAGAAACCGTCAGCAATCAGCCCCAGCATTTT. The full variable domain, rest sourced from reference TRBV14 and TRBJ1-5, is EAGVTQFPSHSVIEKGQTVTLRCDPISGHDNLYWYRRVMGKEIKFLLHFVKESKQDESGMPNNRFLAERTGGTYSTLKVQPAELEDSGVYFCASSRGPSKTVETVSNQPQHFGDGTRLSIL.

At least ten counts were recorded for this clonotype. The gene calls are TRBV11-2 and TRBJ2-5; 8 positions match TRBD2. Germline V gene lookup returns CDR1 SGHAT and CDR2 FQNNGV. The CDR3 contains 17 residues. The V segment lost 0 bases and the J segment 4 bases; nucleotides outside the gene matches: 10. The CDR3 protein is CASSLDLSGVSRETQYF. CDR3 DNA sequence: TGTGCCAGCAGCTTAGATCTTAGCGGGGTGTCTCGAGAGACCCAGTACTTC.

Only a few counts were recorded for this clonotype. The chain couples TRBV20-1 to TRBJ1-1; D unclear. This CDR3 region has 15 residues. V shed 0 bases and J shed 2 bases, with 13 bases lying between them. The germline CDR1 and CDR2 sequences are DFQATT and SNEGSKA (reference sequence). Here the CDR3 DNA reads TGCAGTGCTAGAGATCCCGAAAAGGGCAACACTGAAGCTTTCTTT. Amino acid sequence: CSARDPEKGNTEAFF.

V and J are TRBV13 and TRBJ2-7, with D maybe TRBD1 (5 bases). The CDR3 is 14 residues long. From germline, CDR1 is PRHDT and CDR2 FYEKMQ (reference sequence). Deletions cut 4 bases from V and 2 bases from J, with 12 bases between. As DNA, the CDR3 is TGTGCCAGCAGCTATGCTGACAGTCCCTACGAGCAGTACGTC. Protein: CASSYADSPYEQYV.

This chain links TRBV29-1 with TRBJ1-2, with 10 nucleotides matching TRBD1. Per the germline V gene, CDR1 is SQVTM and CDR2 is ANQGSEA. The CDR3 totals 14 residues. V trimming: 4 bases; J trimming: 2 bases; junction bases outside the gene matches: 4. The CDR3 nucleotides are TGCAGCGTTGGGACAGGGGGGGGAAACTATGGCTACACCTTC. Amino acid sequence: CSVGTGGGNYGYTF.

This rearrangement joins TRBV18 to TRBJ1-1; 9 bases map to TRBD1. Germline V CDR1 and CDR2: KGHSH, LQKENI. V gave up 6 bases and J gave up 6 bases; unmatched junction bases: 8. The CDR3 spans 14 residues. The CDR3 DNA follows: TGTGCCAGCTCCCGGGACAGGGATGAATCTGAAGCTTTCTTT. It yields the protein CASSRDRDESEAFF.

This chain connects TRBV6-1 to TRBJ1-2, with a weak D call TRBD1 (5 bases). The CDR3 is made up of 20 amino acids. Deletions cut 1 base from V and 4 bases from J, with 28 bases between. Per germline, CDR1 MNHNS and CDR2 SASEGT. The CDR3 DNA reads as TGTGCCAGCAGTGAAGGAGCAGGGTATATAATTAACGGGGAAGTCTATGGCTACACCTTC. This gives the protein CASSEGAGYIINGEVYGYTF.

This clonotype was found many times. The CDR3 spells CSVESLGTGVGYTF. The CDR3 region has the DNA TGCAGCGTTGAATCTCTAGGGACAGGGGTTGGCTACACCTTC. This rearrangement joins TRBV29-1 to TRBJ1-2, with 10 bases matching TRBD1. V dropped 2 bases and J dropped 7; count of bases not matched to a gene: 7. This CDR3 contains 14 residues. CDR1 and CDR2 from the germline V gene are SQVTM and ANQGSEA.

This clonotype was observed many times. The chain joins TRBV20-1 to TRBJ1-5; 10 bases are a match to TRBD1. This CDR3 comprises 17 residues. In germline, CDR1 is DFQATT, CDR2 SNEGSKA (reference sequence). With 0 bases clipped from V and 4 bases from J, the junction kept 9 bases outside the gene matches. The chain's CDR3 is CSARDRVGQGINQPQHF. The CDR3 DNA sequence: TGCAGTGCTAGAGATCGGGTGGGACAGGGGATTAATCAGCCCCAGCATTTT.

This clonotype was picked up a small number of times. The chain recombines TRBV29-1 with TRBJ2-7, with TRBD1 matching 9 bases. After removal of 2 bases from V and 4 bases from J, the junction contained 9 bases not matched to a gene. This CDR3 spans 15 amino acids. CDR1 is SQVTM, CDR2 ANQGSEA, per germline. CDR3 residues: CSVESPGQGWYEQYF. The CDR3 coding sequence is TGCAGCGTTGAATCCCCCGGACAGGGGTGGTACGAGCAGTACTTC.

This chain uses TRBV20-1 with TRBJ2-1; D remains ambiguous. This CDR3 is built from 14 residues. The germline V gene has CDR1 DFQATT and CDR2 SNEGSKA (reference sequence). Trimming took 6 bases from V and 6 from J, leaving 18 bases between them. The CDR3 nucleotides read TGCAGTGCCCCCGGGCCCCCAAGGGCCAATGAGCAGTTCTTC. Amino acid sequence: CSAPGPPRANEQFF.

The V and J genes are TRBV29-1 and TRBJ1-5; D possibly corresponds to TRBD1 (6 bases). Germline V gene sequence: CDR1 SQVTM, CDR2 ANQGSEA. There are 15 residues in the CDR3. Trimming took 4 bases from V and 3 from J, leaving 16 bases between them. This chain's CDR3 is CSVGEGGGTNQPQHF. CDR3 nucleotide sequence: TGCAGCGTTGGAGAGGGAGGGGGTACCAATCAGCCCCAGCATTTT. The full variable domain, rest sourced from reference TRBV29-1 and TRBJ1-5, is SAVISQKPSRDICQRGTSLTIQCQVDSQVTMMFWYRQQPGQSLTLIATANQGSEATYESGFVIDKFPISRPNLTFSTLTVSNMSPEDSSIYLCSVGEGGGTNQPQHFGDGTRLSIL.